This T cell receptor (beta chain) comes out of a study of monozygotic twins with cystic fibrosis. Notes on this clone: Its antigen is unidentified.

Notes on the study in general: Shared CDR3 numbers were not associated with age, concordance or severity.

This CDR3 has 14 amino acids. CDR1 is MNHNS, CDR2 SASEGT, per germline. Trimming removed 5 bases from V and 2 bases from J, with 13 bases in between. Assay: immunoSEQ multiplex PCR; the TCRdb copy retains only in-frame clones and omits some. Here the sample spans roughly 14,000 clones, 85% to 95% being singletons. This TCR was recovered from a girl aged 2 to 10 with cystic fibrosis. The sample consisted of blood. The genes are TRBV6-1 and TRBJ2-7, with unresolved D. The CDR3 region is CASSPWTVTYEQYF. DNA for the CDR3: TGTGCCAGCAGTCCCTGGACCGTTACCTACGAGCAGTACTTC.